These 26 T cell receptor beta chains originate from one sample sequenced in a study of blood T cell repertoires in COVID-19. The assay was immunoSEQ multiplex PCR, and TCRdb's table has in-frame clones only and misses some. The sample shows some 200,000 clones, roughly 90% of them seen only once. Specimen: peripheral blood. Source of these receptors: a man aged 45-60 years with acute or convalescent COVID-19.

The J gene is TRBJ2-5, the V gene TRBV5-1; 7 positions agree with TRBD1. The CDR3 runs to 17 residues. CDR1 is SGHRS, CDR2 YFSETQ, per germline. With V trimmed by 1 base and J by 3 bases, 12 bases remained unmatched. The CDR3 DNA sequence: TGCGCCAGCAGCTTGATCCGGTTGACAGGGTCCGAAGAGACCCAGTACTTC. This translates into CASSLIRLTGSEETQYF.

The V gene is TRBV11-3, the J gene TRBJ2-3; unclear D gene. V gave up 5 bases and J gave up 0 bases, with 9 bases separating them. CDR3 length equals 14 residues. Looked up from germline, CDR1 is SGHNT and CDR2 is YENEEA. CDR3 region: CASSVDTSTDTQYF. In nucleotides, the CDR3 is TGTGCCAGCAGCGTCGACACTAGCACAGATACGCAGTATTTT.

V gene TRBV19 combines with J gene TRBJ1-5; a weak D match, TRBD1 (6 bases). V was pared by 4 bases and J by 0 bases, with 10 bases between. The CDR3 totals 15 residues. The germline gives CDR1 LNHDA, CDR2 SQIVND (reference sequence). The CDR3 here is CASSKGEHSNQPQHF. The DNA for the CDR3 is TGTGCCAGTAGTAAGGGGGAACATAGCAATCAGCCCCAGCATTTT.

This clone occurred once. The chain joins TRBV15 to TRBJ1-1; no reliable D call. Per germline, CDR1 LNHNV and CDR2 YYDKDF (reference sequence). The CDR3 has 13 amino acids. Trimming cost V 6 bases and J 1 base, with 9 bases left between them. CDR3 nucleotide sequence: TGTGCCACCAGTATAGGGAGGAACACTGAAGCTTTCTTT. Its protein product is CATSIGRNTEAFF. Supplemented by reference TRBV15 and TRBJ1-1, the full variable domain reads DAMVIQNPRYQVTQFGKPVTLSCSQTLNHNVMYWYQQKSSQAPKLLFHYYDKDFNNEADTPDNFQSRRPNTSFCFLDIRSPGLGDTAMYLCATSIGRNTEAFFGQGTRLTVV.

The genes are TRBV2 and TRBJ1-5; no definite D call. CDR1 and CDR2 (germline): SNHLY, FYNNEI. The CDR3 runs to 14 residues. Trimming pared 4 bases from V and 12 bases from J, leaving 19 bases between. This CDR3 is CASSGPGPSVDQHF. CDR3 DNA: TGTGCCAGCAGTGGGCCTGGGCCCTCGGTGGACCAGCATTTT. Complete variable domain (other parts from reference TRBV2 and TRBJ1-5): EPEVTQTPSHQVTQMGQEVILRCVPISNHLYFYWYRQILGQKVEFLVSFYNNEISEKSEIFDDQFSVERPDGSNFTLKIRSTKLEDSAMYFCASSGPGPSVDQHFGDGTRLSIL.

The J gene is TRBJ1-1, the V gene TRBV5-4; D perhaps matches TRBD1 (5 bases). Germline V gives CDR1 SGHNT, CDR2 YYREEE (reference sequence). CDR3 size: 13 residues. Trimming stripped 4 bases from V and 2 bases from J, with 9 bases between. CDR3 in DNA: TGTGCCAGCAGCCTACAGGATAACACTGAAGCTTTCTTT. This translates into CASSLQDNTEAFF. Full variable domain (missing parts from reference TRBV5-4 and TRBJ1-1): ETGVTQSPTHLIKTRGQQVTLRCSSQSGHNTVSWYQQALGQGPQFIFQYYREEENGRGNFPPRFSGLQFPNYSSELNVNALELDDSALYLCASSLQDNTEAFFGQGTRLTVV.

The chain carries TRBV13 and TRBJ1-2, with TRBD1 identical over 8 bases. Germline CDR1 is PRHDT and CDR2 is FYEKMQ (reference sequence). The CDR3 contains 14 residues. Germline trimming cut 0 bases from V and 6 bases from J; bases unmatched to any gene: 3. CDR3 coding DNA: TGTGCCAGCAGCTTAGGCAGGGGGCAAGATGGCTACACCTTC. Encoded protein: CASSLGRGQDGYTF.

This chain joins TRBV9 and TRBJ2-3; TRBD2 matches at 16 bases. The ends lost 4 bases at V and 3 bases at J; junction bases unmatched: 11. This CDR3 has 19 residues. Germline CDR1 reads SGDLS; CDR2 reads YYNGEE. CDR3 DNA: TGTGCCAGCAGCTTGACCGGGACTAGCGGGGGGGCCGTTACAGATACGCAGTATTTT. Protein: CASSLTGTSGGAVTDTQYF.

The V gene is TRBV7-4, the J gene TRBJ2-6, with D perhaps TRBD1 (6 bases). Trimming stripped 0 bases from V and 2 bases from J, with 11 bases between. Per the germline V gene, CDR1 is SGHVT and CDR2 is SQSDAQ. The CDR3 has 17 amino acids. The DNA for the CDR3 is TGTGCCAGCAGCTTAGCGCACAGGGACACTGGGGCCAACGTCCTGACTTTC. This sequence encodes CASSLAHRDTGANVLTF.

CDR3 nucleotides: TGTGCCAGCAGCGAGACAGGTGTTTTTTCTAGCACAGATACGCAGTATTTT. Its translation is CASSETGVFSSTDTQYF. This chain joins TRBV28 and TRBJ2-3; perhaps TRBD1 as D (6 bases). From germline, CDR1 is MDHEN and CDR2 SYDVKM. The CDR3 runs 17 residues. V lost 6 bases and J 0 bases, leaving 19 bases between the germline ends.

The chain joins TRBV7-3 to TRBJ2-1; TRBD1 might be the D (6 bases). V was trimmed by 3 bases and J by 4 bases, leaving 13 bases between them. The CDR3 contains 15 residues. Germline V gives CDR1 SGHTA, CDR2 FQGTGA. DNA of the CDR3: TGTGCCAGCAGCTTTCAGGGGTATGAGTACAATGAGCAGTTCTTC. Translation: CASSFQGYEYNEQFF.

The chain links TRBV7-9 to TRBJ2-2; 13 nucleotides line up with TRBD2. Germline trimming cut 4 bases from V and 8 bases from J; bases unmatched to any gene: 16. Germline V lookup: CDR1 SEHNR, CDR2 FQNEAQ (reference sequence). The CDR3 runs to 19 residues. The CDR3 loop reads CASSWPQGLAGPRTGELFF. The CDR3 DNA reads as TGTGCCAGCAGCTGGCCCCAGGGACTAGCGGGGCCGCGAACAGGGGAGCTGTTTTTT.

A single count supports this clone. The V call is TRBV9, the J call TRBJ2-1; D possibly corresponds to TRBD1 (6 bases). Between the trimmed V and J ends, which lost 0 bases and 2 bases, there was a span of 12 bases. The CDR3 runs 16 residues. Per the germline V gene, CDR1 is SGDLS and CDR2 is YYNGEE. The CDR3 DNA sequence: TGTGCCAGCAGCGTAGAGGCGAGGACAGCCTACAATGAGCAGTTCTTC. It translates to CASSVEARTAYNEQFF.

The CDR3 here is CAISGTGTGQPQHF. CDR3 nucleotide sequence: TGTGCCATCAGTGGGACAGGGACTGGTCAGCCCCAGCATTTT. This chain connects TRBV10-3 to TRBJ1-5; 8 bases map to TRBD1. The V gene's germline CDR1 is ENHRY and CDR2 SYGVKD. Unmatched junction bases numbered 5, after V lost 4 bases and J lost 6 bases. The CDR3 is 14 amino acids.

This chain uses TRBV25-1 with TRBJ1-2; the D is unclear. V was clipped by 2 bases and J by 4 bases, with 8 bases between them. The V gene's germline CDR1 is MGHDK and CDR2 SYGVNS. This CDR3 has 13 residues. In DNA, the CDR3 is TGTGCCAGCAGTGAAGCAGGCTCCTATGGCTACACCTTC. Translating it yields CASSEAGSYGYTF.

The chain combines TRBV19 with TRBJ1-1; TRBD1 might be the D (5 bases). This CDR3 contains 13 residues. Germline V CDR1 and CDR2: LNHDA, SQIVND (reference sequence). The V and J ends lost 3 bases and 4 bases respectively, with 9 bases between them. The chain's CDR3 is CASSIIRATEAFF. DNA for the CDR3: TGTGCCAGTAGTATTATCAGGGCCACTGAAGCTTTCTTT.

This sequence joins TRBV27 and TRBJ2-7, with 7 bases lining up with TRBD1. The CDR3 sequence is 15 residues long. Germline values: CDR1 MNHEY, CDR2 SMNVEV (reference sequence). The ends lost 6 bases at V and 0 bases at J; junction bases unmatched: 8. The CDR3 DNA follows: TGTGCCAGCAGCAAATACGGGGACAGCTCCTACGAGCAGTACTTC. Its protein product is CASSKYGDSSYEQYF.

The rearrangement links TRBV28 to TRBJ1-1; the D gene is possibly TRBD1 (5 bases). The CDR3 has 13 amino acids. CDR1 and CDR2 from the germline V gene are MDHEN and SYDVKM. Trimming pared 4 bases from V and 10 bases from J, leaving 16 bases between. CDR3 region: CASSSDAVRGAFF. CDR3 coding DNA: TGTGCCAGCAGTTCCGACGCGGTTAGGGGAGCTTTCTTT.

The sample holds one count of this clone. The chain joins TRBV6-5 to TRBJ2-7; D perhaps matches TRBD1 (7 bases). Trimming took off 8 bases at V and 2 bases at J, with 13 bases between the two ends. CDR1 is MNHEY and CDR2 is SVGAGI in the germline V gene. The CDR3 is 13 residues long. CDR3 bases: TGTGCCAGCGGACCCAGGGGGGCCTACGAGCAGTACTTC. This gives the protein CASGPRGAYEQYF.

The CDR3 sequence: CASSGTGGLGQPQHF. The CDR3 DNA is TGTGCCAGCAGTGGGACGGGGGGGTTGGGTCAGCCCCAGCATTTT. The chain uses TRBV28 and TRBJ1-5; possibly TRBD1 for D (5 bases). Trimming shortened V by 5 bases and J by 6 bases, and 17 bases separated the two germline ends. The CDR3 totals 15 residues. The germline V gene encodes CDR1 MDHEN and CDR2 SYDVKM.

The chain uses TRBV24-1 and TRBJ2-5, with D possibly being TRBD1 (6 bases). V dropped 9 bases and J dropped 2 bases, with 18 bases sitting between them. Germline CDR1 KGHDR, CDR2 SFDVKD. The CDR3 runs 15 residues. The CDR3 DNA is TGTGCCACCGGAGCTCGGGACCAGGGGCAAGAGACCCAGTACTTC. Protein product: CATGARDQGQETQYF.

The chain employs TRBV6-5 and TRBJ2-1, with 11 bases aligning to TRBD2. The junction had 5 bases not matched to a gene; V was cut back by 7 bases and J by 6 bases. The V gene's germline CDR1 is MNHEY and CDR2 SVGAGI. The CDR3 contains 14 residues. The CDR3 here is CASTTSGSVNEQFF. As DNA, the CDR3 is TGTGCCAGCACCACTAGCGGGAGTGTCAATGAGCAGTTCTTC.

The chain carries TRBV6-5 and TRBJ2-1, with 11 bases aligning to TRBD1. V lost 6 bases, J lost 4 bases, and 5 bases stayed unmatched. The CDR3 contains 15 residues. CDR1 and CDR2 (germline): MNHEY, SVGAGI. CDR3 nucleotide sequence: TGTGCCAGCAGGGACGGGACAGGGGGGTACAATGAGCAGTTCTTC. Residues: CASRDGTGGYNEQFF.

This clone has only one observation. The rearrangement joins TRBV30 to TRBJ2-5, with D maybe TRBD2 (5 bases). The CDR3 consists of 14 residues. V shed 3 bases and J shed 1 base, with 12 bases lying between them. Germline CDR1 and CDR2: GTSNPN and SVGIG (reference sequence). CDR3 bases: TGTGCCTGGAGAAGTTCAGCGGCCCAAGAGACCCAGTACTTC. This codes for CAWRSSAAQETQYF.

The chain is built from TRBV4-1 and TRBJ2-7, with 11 bases that match TRBD2. The CDR3 has 15 residues. Germline V gene data show CDR1 as MGHRA and CDR2 as YSYEKL. With 1 base clipped from V and 6 bases from J, the junction kept 5 bases outside the gene matches. This chain's CDR3 is CASSQVLAGVIEQYF. The CDR3 DNA is TGCGCCAGCAGCCAAGTACTAGCGGGAGTCATCGAGCAGTACTTC.

The chain links TRBV18 to TRBJ1-2, with TRBD1 matching over 8 bases. The CDR3 has 18 amino acids. Germline CDR1 reads KGHSH; CDR2 reads LQKENI. With V trimmed by 3 bases and J by 2 bases, 14 bases remained unmatched. The CDR3, as DNA: TGTGCCAGCTCACCCAGGAATTCCCAGGGGGCGAACAACTATGGCTACACCTTC. Amino acid sequence: CASSPRNSQGANNYGYTF.